This T cell receptor beta chain was recorded in a study of OX40 agonist ivuxolimab in advanced cancers. TCRdb's table, derived via immunoSEQ multiplex PCR, lists solely in-frame clones and lacks some. The repertoire holds about 71,000 clones, with roughly 89% as singletons. As regards this clone: Its cognate antigen is unknown.

Per germline, CDR1 SQVTM and CDR2 ANQGSEA. Trimming removed 2 bases at V and 4 bases at J, with 5 bases between. The CDR3 covers 11 residues. Study-wide results and limits: Partial responders receiving 0.1-3.0 mg/kg showed among the lowest clonal expansion. Clonal expansion from baseline to week 6 occurred in both CD4+ and CD8+ T cells.

The receptor comes from an adult with an advanced solid tumor such as melanoma, head and neck, liver or kidney cancer. The sample consisted of CD4+ or CD8+ T cells sorted from blood, taken in a trial of the OX40 agonist ivuxolimab. The chain has TRBV29-1 and TRBJ1-1; D unclear. CDR3 residues: CSVEFGTEAFF. In nucleotides, the CDR3 is TGCAGCGTTGAATTTGGCACTGAAGCTTTCTTT.